What follows are 5 T cell receptor beta chains derived from one specimen sequenced in a study of blood T cells in healthy people across ages. With a J-beta primer mix and a sample-barcoded 5' primer, a second PCR ran about 7 to 12 cycles. TCRdb called the 5' RACE reads again in MiXCR, with one record for every CDR3 protein. This sample has approximately 1,700,000 distinct CDR3 sequences, with about two fifths found just once. Specimen: blood. Source of these receptors: a human donor in good health.

This rearrangement joins TRBV7-3 to TRBJ2-7; D possibly matches TRBD1 or TRBD2 (5 bases each). The germline gives CDR1 SGHTA, CDR2 FQGTGA. This CDR3 contains 15 residues. Trimming took 5 bases from V and 0 from J, leaving 14 bases between them. The CDR3 region has the DNA TGTGCCAGCAGCGGGGACCTTCGGAGCTCCTACGAGCAGTACTTC. Amino acids: CASSGDLRSSYEQYF.

The sample holds many counts of this clonotype. V usage is TRBV5-1 and J usage is TRBJ2-5; 9 bases map to TRBD1. The CDR3 runs 15 residues. The germline CDR1 and CDR2 sequences are SGHRS and YFSETQ. V shed 0 bases and J 2 bases; nucleotides not matched to a gene: 2. The CDR3 DNA reads TGCGCCAGCAGCTTGGCCGGGACAGGGCAAGAGACCCAGTACTTC. Amino acids: CASSLAGTGQETQYF.

This CDR3 is CASSPYASTDTQYF. The CDR3 nucleotides read TGTGCCAGCAGCCCATATGCGAGCACAGATACGCAGTATTTT. The chain has TRBV3-1 and TRBJ2-3, with unresolved D. The CDR3 has 14 residues. Trimming removed 4 bases from V and 0 bases from J, with 8 bases in between. The germline CDR1 and CDR2 sequences are LGHDT and YNNKEL (reference sequence).

The CDR3 sequence: CATSDLPGLGDHNEQFF. The DNA of the CDR3 is TGTGCCACCAGTGATTTGCCGGGACTGGGGGATCACAATGAGCAGTTCTTC. The chain joins TRBV24-1 to TRBJ2-1; TRBD2 is a possible D gene (6 bases). Germline V gene lookup returns CDR1 KGHDR and CDR2 SFDVKD. The ends were cut back, 0 bases at V and 5 bases at J, with 16 bases in the middle. The CDR3 runs 17 residues.

Concerning this clonotype: A junction boundary mismatches the germline segment, possibly from a read error. The V gene is TRBV6-2 or TRBV6-3, the J gene TRBJ1-5; D remains ambiguous. CDR3 length equals 14 residues. Germline loops: CDR1 MNHEY, CDR2 SVGEGT. The CDR3 bases are TGTGCCGGCAGCCAATCGGGCAGCAATCAGCCCCAGCATTTT. It encodes CAGSQSGSNQPQHF.